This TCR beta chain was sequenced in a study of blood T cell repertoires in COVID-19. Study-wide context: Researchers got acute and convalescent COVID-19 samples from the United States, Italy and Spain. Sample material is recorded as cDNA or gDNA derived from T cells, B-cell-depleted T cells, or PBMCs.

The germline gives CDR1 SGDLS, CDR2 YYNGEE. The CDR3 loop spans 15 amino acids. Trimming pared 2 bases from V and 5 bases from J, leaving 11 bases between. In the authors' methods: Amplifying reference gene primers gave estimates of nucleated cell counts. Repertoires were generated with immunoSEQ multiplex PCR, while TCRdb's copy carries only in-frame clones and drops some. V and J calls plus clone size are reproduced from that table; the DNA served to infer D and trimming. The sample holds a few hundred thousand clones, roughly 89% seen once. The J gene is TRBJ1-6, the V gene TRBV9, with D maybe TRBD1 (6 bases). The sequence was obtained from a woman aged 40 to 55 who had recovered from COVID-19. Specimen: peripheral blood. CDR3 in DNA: TGTGCCAGCAGCGTCGGGGGGCGAGATAATTCACCCCTCCACTTT. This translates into CASSVGGRDNSPLHF.